This T cell receptor (beta chain) was identified during a study of blood T cell repertoires in COVID-19. Study-level background: Some COVID-19 samples were acute and others convalescent; all came from the United States, Italy and Spain. In each case, the material was cDNA or gDNA derived from T cells, B-cell-depleted T cells, or PBMCs.

Methods used by the authors: Counts of nucleated cells, estimated from reference gene primer amplification, were obtained. TCRdb keeps only in-frame clones here, not all; method: immunoSEQ multiplex PCR. V and J calls and clone size are those listed in that table; D and trimming were worked out from the DNA. The data contain some 83,000 clones, around 88% of them singletons. The CDR3 has 18 residues. Germline CDR1 and CDR2: MGHRA and YSYEKL. After removal of 1 base from V and 2 bases from J, the junction contained 10 bases not matched to a gene. This clonotype originated in a man in his sixties with acute or convalescent COVID-19. V and J are TRBV4-1 and TRBJ2-3; 9 bases map to TRBD2. Specimen: peripheral blood. The CDR3 nucleotides read TGCGCCAGCAGCCAAGTACCTACCCGACTAGCGGCCACAGATACGCAGTATTTT. This translates into CASSQVPTRLAATDTQYF.